One sample yielded the 21 T cell receptor beta chains listed below, sequenced in a study of cytomegalovirus exposure and HLA in healthy donors. 13 Jbeta primers and 60 Vbeta primers were used for the PCR. Method: immunoSEQ multiplex PCR; TCRdb's copy keeps in-frame clones and lacks some. The data hold fewer than 200,000 clones, with 82% observed a single time. Specimen: PBMCs. The receptors originated from a male donor in good health and CMV-seronegative.

The rearrangement links TRBV10-3 to TRBJ2-7; TRBD1 might be the D (5 bases). This CDR3 has 13 amino acids. CDR1 ENHRY and CDR2 SYGVKD come from the germline V gene. Trimming shortened V by 6 bases and J by 0 bases, and 9 bases separated the two germline ends. CDR3 DNA sequence: TGTGCCATCAGGTTCGACAGCTCCTACGAGCAGTACTTC. Amino acid sequence: CAIRFDSSYEQYF.

As for this clone: The same CDR3 is also encoded by other DNA sequences in this sample. This chain connects TRBV9 to TRBJ2-3, with D uncertain. Trimming removed 2 bases from V and 2 bases from J, with 3 bases in between. Germline CDR1 SGDLS, CDR2 YYNGEE. The CDR3 is 12 amino acids. The CDR3 DNA sequence: TGTGCCAGCAGCGTCTACACAGATACGCAGTATTTT. Translating it yields CASSVYTDTQYF.

J is TRBJ1-5 and V is TRBV7-2, with TRBD1 as a possible D gene (5 bases). Per germline, CDR1 SGHTA and CDR2 FQGNSA. V shed 1 base and J shed 7 bases, with 11 bases lying between them. The CDR3 runs 14 residues. DNA of the CDR3: TGTGCCAGCAGCTTAGTTCAGGGAGGCCAGCCCCAGCATTTT. It codes for CASSLVQGGQPQHF.

The rearrangement links TRBV9 to TRBJ1-1; TRBD1 matches 8 bases. Germline CDR1 SGDLS, CDR2 YYNGEE. The V gene end was trimmed by 3 bases and the J gene end by 6 bases; junction bases not matched to a gene: 7. This CDR3 is 14 amino acids long. CDR3 sequence (DNA): TGTGCCAGCAGCGGTCAGGGGGCAGCCCCTGAAGCTTTCTTT. Protein sequence: CASSGQGAAPEAFF.

The chain employs TRBV30 and TRBJ2-3; possible D gene TRBD2, 5 bases. Germline assignment: CDR1 GTSNPN and CDR2 SVGIG (reference sequence). The length of the CDR3 is 13 residues. Trimming removed 1 base from V and 6 bases from J, with 11 bases in between. The CDR3 DNA reads TGTGCCTGGAGTGAACGGCCGGGGGATACGCAGTATTTT. This translates into CAWSERPGDTQYF.

The CDR3 nucleotides read TGTGCCAGCAGCGTGGACAGTATATACGAGCAGTACTTC. Its translation: CASSVDSIYEQYF. This rearrangement joins TRBV2 to TRBJ2-7, with D possibly TRBD1 on 6 matching bases. CDR3 length: 13 residues. Between the trimmed V and J ends, which lost 6 bases and 4 bases, there was a span of 13 bases. The germline CDR1 and CDR2 sequences are SNHLY and FYNNEI.

The chain combines TRBV19 with TRBJ2-7; 11 nucleotides match TRBD2. This CDR3 spans 13 amino acids. J lost 6 bases, V lost 4 bases, and 2 bases had no gene match. Germline values: CDR1 LNHDA, CDR2 SQIVND (reference sequence). The CDR3 DNA reads TGTGCCAGTAGTACGGGACTAGCGGCCGAGCAGTACTTC. Amino acids: CASSTGLAAEQYF.

This clone has just one count. The rearrangement joins TRBV6-6 to TRBJ2-7; D is possibly TRBD1 (6 bases). CDR1 MNHNY and CDR2 SVGAGI come from the germline V gene (reference sequence). The CDR3 extends over 13 amino acids. V was clipped by 5 bases and J by 2 bases, with 10 bases between them. The CDR3 loop is CASSNRVAYEQYF. In nucleotides, the CDR3 is TGTGCCAGCAGTAACAGGGTCGCCTACGAGCAGTACTTC.

This sequence joins TRBV9 and TRBJ2-3; D is possibly TRBD2 (6 bases). Germline CDR1 reads SGDLS; CDR2 reads YYNGEE. CDR3 length: 14 residues. V shed 3 bases and J shed 1 base, with 9 bases lying between them. CDR3 DNA sequence: TGTGCCAGCAGCGGCGGGACTGGCACAGATACGCAGTATTTT. It is translated as CASSGGTGTDTQYF. Full variable domain (missing parts from reference TRBV9 and TRBJ2-3): DSGVTQTPKHLITATGQRVTLRCSPRSGDLSVYWYQQSLDQGLQFLIQYYNGEERAKGNILERFSAQQFPDLHSELNLSSLELGDSALYFCASSGGTGTDTQYFGPGTRLTVL.

This chain links TRBV4-1 with TRBJ2-2, with D possibly being TRBD1 (6 bases). CDR1 and CDR2 from the germline V gene are MGHRA and YSYEKL. V gave up 4 bases and J gave up 5 bases, with 14 bases separating them. This CDR3 is 15 amino acids long. CDR3 DNA sequence: TGCGCCAGCAGCCTCCGACTCACAGGGACCGGGGAGCTGTTTTTT. Translated: CASSLRLTGTGELFF.

The J gene is TRBJ2-1, the V gene TRBV7-2; TRBD2 might be the D (5 bases). There are 15 residues in the CDR3. Trimming left V 3 bases short and J 0 bases short, with 9 bases between. The V gene's germline CDR1 is SGHTA and CDR2 FQGNSA. The CDR3 DNA follows: TGTGCCAGCAGCTTTCGGGAAAGCTCCTACAATGAGCAGTTCTTC. This gives the protein CASSFRESSYNEQFF.

J is TRBJ2-1 and V is TRBV4-1; D possibly corresponds to TRBD2 (7 bases). V shed 1 base and J shed 6 bases, with 25 bases lying between them. The CDR3 has 19 residues. Germline assignment: CDR1 MGHRA and CDR2 YSYEKL. CDR3 sequence: CASSQATPRLAGEGNEQFF. CDR3 bases: TGCGCCAGCAGCCAAGCTACGCCACGACTAGCAGGGGAGGGCAATGAGCAGTTCTTC.

The CDR3 nucleotides read TGTGCCAGTAGTACCCCTGGGGGGATATCGTACTTC. Its translation is CASSTPGGISYF. The genes are TRBV19 and TRBJ2-7; weak D call: TRBD2 (6 bases). CDR1 is LNHDA and CDR2 is SQIVND in the germline V gene (reference sequence). The germline V and J ends were trimmed by 4 bases and 12 bases, with 16 bases remaining between them. The CDR3 loop spans 12 amino acids.

The chain recombines TRBV15 with TRBJ1-5; a weak D match, TRBD1 (5 bases). The CDR3 is made up of 15 amino acids. The germline V and J ends were trimmed by 0 bases and 6 bases, with 12 bases remaining between them. Germline CDR1 and CDR2: LNHNV and YYDKDF (reference sequence). CDR3 coding DNA: TGTGCCACCAGCAGAGAGCAGGGAATTGGTCAGCCCCAGCATTTT. This sequence encodes CATSREQGIGQPQHF.

This clone has only a few counts. The junction does not match germline at one end; this may be a read error. The chain combines TRBV10-3 with TRBJ2-7; D unclear. The CDR3 is made up of 16 amino acids. The V gene's germline CDR1 is ENHRY and CDR2 SYGVKD. As DNA, the CDR3 is TGTGCCAGCAGTGAAAAGACAAACCGACGCCATTACGAGCAGTACTTC. This encodes CASSEKTNRRHYEQYF.

The J gene is TRBJ1-1, the V gene TRBV5-1, with unresolved D. The CDR3 is 14 amino acids. Germline-derived CDR1 and CDR2 are SGHRS and YFSETQ. Trimming took off 1 base at V and 0 bases at J, with 7 bases between the two ends. The CDR3 DNA follows: TGCGCCAGCAGCTTGACGGGGTTGAACACTGAAGCTTTCTTT. It encodes CASSLTGLNTEAFF.

This clone was recorded only once. The gene calls are TRBV14 and TRBJ2-7; possibly TRBD2 for D (6 bases). V shed 1 base and J shed 6 bases, with 10 bases lying between them. Germline CDR1 and CDR2: SGHDN and FVKESK. This CDR3 comprises 13 residues. CDR3 region: CASSQALAGEQYF. CDR3 bases: TGTGCCAGCAGCCAAGCACTAGCAGGCGAGCAGTACTTC. Looking up the rest from reference TRBV14 and TRBJ2-7 gives the full variable domain: EAGVTQFPSHSVIEKGQTVTLRCDPISGHDNLYWYRRVMGKEIKFLLHFVKESKQDESGMPNNRFLAERTGGTYSTLKVQPAELEDSGVYFCASSQALAGEQYFGPGTRLTVT.

The chain recombines TRBV18 with TRBJ1-5; 9 bases agree with TRBD1. The CDR3 covers 18 residues. Unmatched junction bases numbered 9, after V lost 2 bases and J lost 1 base. Germline V gene data show CDR1 as KGHSH and CDR2 as LQKENI. The CDR3 protein is CASSPKGAGQGSNQPQHF. CDR3 sequence (DNA): TGTGCCAGCTCACCAAAGGGTGCGGGACAGGGAAGCAATCAGCCCCAGCATTTT.

J is TRBJ2-1 and V is TRBV6-4, with 7 positions matching TRBD2. In germline, CDR1 is MRHNA, CDR2 SNTAGT. V trimming: 3 bases; J trimming: 6 bases; junction bases outside the gene matches: 2. The CDR3 extends over 13 amino acids. The CDR3 loop is CASSDWGGNEQFF. The CDR3 region has the DNA TGTGCCAGCAGTGATTGGGGGGGCAATGAGCAGTTCTTC.

The chain couples TRBV18 to TRBJ1-6; 9 nucleotides line up with TRBD1. The CDR3 runs to 18 residues. V gave up 1 base and J gave up 8 bases; unmatched junction bases: 12. Looked up from germline, CDR1 is KGHSH and CDR2 is LQKENI. CDR3 nucleotides: TGTGCCAGCTCACCACTCCCTGTAGGGACAGGGAGTTATTCACCCCTCCACTTT. Translated: CASSPLPVGTGSYSPLHF.

The rearrangement uses TRBV28 and TRBJ2-4; TRBD1 matches at 11 bases. V lost 6 bases to trimming and J lost 6 bases; unmatched junction nucleotides: 4. This CDR3 is built from 14 residues. CDR1 is MDHEN and CDR2 is SYDVKM in the germline V gene. DNA of the CDR3: TGTGCCAGCAGCCGGACAGGGGGCGGAAACATTCAGTACTTC. This sequence encodes CASSRTGGGNIQYF.